This TCR beta chain is drawn from a study of cytomegalovirus exposure and HLA in healthy donors. Whole-study context: In a later analysis, it was reported that the roughly 120 validation repertoires had been produced on the same platform as the roughly 650 repertoires belonging to the first cohort.

V dropped 2 bases and J dropped 1 base, with 14 bases sitting between them. Germline V gives CDR1 MNHNS, CDR2 SASEGT. This CDR3 has 16 amino acids. The table came from immunoSEQ multiplex PCR; TCRdb's copy has only in-frame clones and leaves some out. Among more than 150,000 clones listed, roughly 82% were seen once. The sequence derives from a man between 18 and 35 years old in good health and CMV-seropositive. The specimen sequenced was PBMCs. This chain links TRBV6-1 with TRBJ1-1; perhaps TRBD1 as D (5 bases). The chain's CDR3 is CASSERGRAWNTEAFF. Written as DNA, the CDR3 is TGTGCCAGCAGTGAACGGGGGAGGGCATGGAACACTGAAGCTTTCTTT.